This T cell receptor (beta chain) was identified during a study of blood T cell repertoires in COVID-19. At the level of the study: Collection of acute and convalescent COVID-19 samples took place in the United States, Italy and Spain. PBMCs, B-cell-depleted T cells, or T cells were the source of the cDNA or gDNA that made up the material.

Trimming shortened V by 5 bases and J by 2 bases, and 15 bases separated the two germline ends. CDR3 length: 15 residues. Germline V CDR1 and CDR2: SGHRS, YFSETQ. Per the original data handling: Counts of nucleated cells, estimated from reference gene primer amplification, were obtained. Sequencing used immunoSEQ multiplex PCR; TCRdb keeps in-frame clones, though not all of them. Clonal size and the V and J genes are those of that table, whereas D and trimming came from the DNA. The top ten clones hold 0.55% of a sample with about 150,000 clones, roughly nine tenths of them seen once. The sequenced material came from peripheral blood. The clonotype comes from a man in his fifties or sixties with acute or convalescent COVID-19. The chain is built from TRBV5-1 and TRBJ2-3; perhaps TRBD1 as D (6 bases). In DNA, the CDR3 is TGCGCCAGCAGAGTGGGGGACATTTACACAGATACGCAGTATTTT. It encodes CASRVGDIYTDTQYF. The entire variable domain, with the rest obtained from reference TRBV5-1 and TRBJ2-3, is as follows: KAGVTQTPRYLIKTRGQQVTLSCSPISGHRSVSWYQQTPGQGLQFLFEYFSETQRNKGNFPGRFSGRQFSNSRSEMNVSTLELGDSALYLCASRVGDIYTDTQYFGPGTRLTVL.